A single sample gave rise to the 14 T cell receptor beta chains below, sequenced in a study of Graves' ophthalmopathy and Graves' hyperthyroidism. The authors amplified TCR beta CDR3 regions from RNA transcripts. The first round was an RT-PCR with HTBI primers, and the second round was a multiplex PCR. Each CDR3 protein is one row after TCRdb ran MiXCR on the multiplex PCR reads. Among about 590,000 distinct CDR3 sequences, under 40% were seen once, and the ten largest hold roughly 4.5%. Input material: peripheral blood or thyroid tissue (not recorded which). All receptors derive from an adult man with Graves' hyperthyroidism.

This clonotype came up once. A read error may explain this, as a much larger clone is one base away. V is TRBV2 and J is TRBJ1-2; possible D gene TRBD1, 6 bases. The V gene lost 10 bases and the J gene lost 6 bases, with 24 bases spanning the gap. The CDR3 has 15 residues. Germline lookup yields CDR1 SNHLY and CDR2 FYNNEI. The CDR3 coding sequence is TGTGCCAACCCCAAACAGGGAACAGGGCTTAATGGCTACACCTTC. Protein sequence: CANPKQGTGLNGYTF. The full variable domain, completed using reference TRBV2 and TRBJ1-2, is EPEVTQTPSHQVTQMGQEVILRCVPISNHLYFYWYRQILGQKVEFLVSFYNNEISEKSEIFDDQFSVERPDGSNFTLKIRSTKLEDSAMYFCANPKQGTGLNGYTFGSGTRLTVV.

This clonotype was seen just once. V gene TRBV20-1 combines with J gene TRBJ1-4; 10 bases fit TRBD1. Trimming removed 1 base from V and 4 bases from J; junction bases left unmatched: 3. This CDR3 has 15 amino acids. Germline assignment: CDR1 DFQATT and CDR2 SNEGSKA (reference sequence). The CDR3 spells CSARARDRGNEKLFF. CDR3 nucleotides: TGCAGTGCTAGAGCCCGGGACAGGGGTAATGAAAAACTGTTTTTT.

This chain connects TRBV7-2 to TRBJ2-2; D is possibly TRBD2 (5 bases). This CDR3 contains 15 residues. CDR1 is SGHTA and CDR2 is FQGNSA in the germline V gene. Trimming left V 3 bases short and J 0 bases short, with 8 bases between. The CDR3 reads CASSFSATNTGELFF. The CDR3 region has the DNA TGTGCCAGCAGCTTTAGCGCAACGAACACCGGGGAGCTGTTTTTT.

This clonotype was found many times. This rearrangement joins TRBV20-1 to TRBJ2-7; 9 bases map to TRBD2. Germline assignment: CDR1 DFQATT and CDR2 SNEGSKA (reference sequence). Trimming removed 1 base from V and 4 bases from J; junction bases left unmatched: 5. This CDR3 contains 14 residues. In DNA, the CDR3 is TGCAGTGCTAGAGTAGCGGGGGACCTATACGAGCAGTACTTC. Translating gives CSARVAGDLYEQYF.

On this clonotype: A much larger clone is a single base away; this may be a read error. The V and J genes are TRBV7-2 and TRBJ2-5; perhaps D is TRBD1 or TRBD2 (5 bases each). This CDR3 region has 13 residues. The germline V and J ends were trimmed by 6 bases and 8 bases, with 16 bases remaining between them. Germline V gives CDR1 SGHTA, CDR2 FQGNSA. The DNA for the CDR3 is TGTGCCAGCAGTCAGCAGGGAGCGGACACCCAGTACTTC. Translation: CASSQQGADTQYF.

A few counts support this clonotype. The CDR3 loop is CSVHDRDSYEQYF. The CDR3 DNA reads as TGCAGCGTACACGACAGGGACTCCTACGAGCAGTACTTC. V is TRBV29-1 and J is TRBJ2-7; 7 bases fit TRBD1. This CDR3 is built from 13 residues. Trimming at V came to 6 bases and at J to 0 bases, leaving 5 bases not matched to a gene. The germline V gene encodes CDR1 SQVTM and CDR2 ANQGSEA.

The V gene is TRBV20-1, the J gene TRBJ2-3, with 12 bases fitting TRBD2. J gave up 8 bases and V 2 bases, and 5 bases lay outside the gene matches. CDR1 is DFQATT, CDR2 SNEGSKA, per germline (reference sequence). CDR3 length: 14 residues. DNA of the CDR3: TGCAGTGCTAGACTAGCGGGAGGGGGTGGTACGCAGTATTTT. This translates into CSARLAGGGGTQYF.

The sample holds a few counts of this clonotype. This rearrangement joins TRBV20-1 to TRBJ2-7, with no clear D. The CDR3 totals 10 residues. From germline, CDR1 is DFQATT and CDR2 SNEGSKA (reference sequence). Trimming shortened V by 6 bases and J by 6 bases, and 9 bases separated the two germline ends. DNA of the CDR3: TGCAGTGCCCATTCCGGCGAGCAGTACTTC. Protein sequence: CSAHSGEQYF.

This clonotype was observed many times. The J gene is TRBJ1-1, the V gene TRBV3-1; D gene unclear. V was pared by 2 bases and J by 1 base, with 5 bases between. The length of the CDR3 is 13 residues. Germline V gene lookup returns CDR1 LGHDT and CDR2 YNNKEL (reference sequence). The CDR3 DNA is TGTGCCAGCAGCCAAAAGGCGAACACTGAAGCTTTCTTT. Its translation is CASSQKANTEAFF.

In this sample, this clonotype turned up many times. J is TRBJ1-1 and V is TRBV12-5; no definite D call. This CDR3 region has 11 residues. Trimming removed 5 bases from V and 11 bases from J, with 12 bases in between. CDR1 LGHNT and CDR2 FRNRAP come from the germline V gene. The CDR3 nucleotides are TGTGCTAGTGGTCTGGAGATAGAGGCTTTCTTT. This codes for CASGLEIEAFF.

This clonotype was seen a handful of times. The gene calls are TRBV3-1 and TRBJ1-3; D remains unclear. The germline CDR1 and CDR2 sequences are LGHDT and YNNKEL (reference sequence). The CDR3 is 11 residues long. V was trimmed by 1 base and J by 7 bases, leaving 2 bases between them. Here the CDR3 DNA reads TGTGCCAGCAGCCAAGGGAACACCATATATTTT. Residues: CASSQGNTIYF.

The V gene is TRBV24-1, the J gene TRBJ2-7; a possible D gene is TRBD1 (6 bases). From germline, CDR1 is KGHDR and CDR2 SFDVKD. Trimming took off 1 base at V and 2 bases at J, with 14 bases between the two ends. The CDR3 spans 16 residues. The CDR3 reads CATSDFGATGTYEQYF. CDR3 sequence (DNA): TGTGCCACCAGTGATTTCGGGGCTACAGGGACCTACGAGCAGTACTTC.

This clonotype was recorded many times. The genes are TRBV5-4 and TRBJ2-7; D unresolved. The CDR3 covers 16 residues. CDR1 and CDR2 (germline): SGHNT, YYREEE (reference sequence). Trimming cost V 0 bases and J 3 bases, with 16 bases left between them. CDR3 DNA: TGTGCCAGCAGCTTGGGGTCGCGGTCTCTGAACTACGAGCAGTACTTC. The encoded protein is CASSLGSRSLNYEQYF.

In this sample, this clonotype turned up many times. The chain couples TRBV9 to TRBJ2-7, with D possibly TRBD2 on 6 matching bases. Trimming cost V 0 bases and J 6 bases, with 16 bases left between them. Germline-derived CDR1 and CDR2 are SGDLS and YYNGEE. This CDR3 is 15 amino acids long. The CDR3 reads CASSVAGSGPAEQYF. DNA of the CDR3: TGTGCCAGCAGCGTAGCCGGTAGCGGACCGGCCGAGCAGTACTTC.